A single sample gave rise to the 7 T cell receptor beta chains below, sequenced in a study of cytomegalovirus exposure and HLA in healthy donors. The PCR used 60 Vbeta and 13 Jbeta primers. The assay was immunoSEQ multiplex PCR, and TCRdb's table has in-frame clones only and misses some. The data show approximately 72,000 clones, roughly 78% seen once. Sequencing was performed on PBMCs. Source of these receptors: a man aged 18 to 30 in good health and CMV-seronegative.

V usage is TRBV29-1 and J usage is TRBJ2-7; 8 positions match TRBD1. This CDR3 has 14 residues. J gave up 1 base and V 4 bases, and 6 bases lay outside the gene matches. Per the germline V gene, CDR1 is SQVTM and CDR2 is ANQGSEA. CDR3 region: CSVGGQGTSYEQYF. CDR3 nucleotides: TGCAGCGTTGGTGGACAGGGAACGTCCTACGAGCAGTACTTC.

The chain carries TRBV5-4 and TRBJ2-7; 10 positions agree with TRBD2. V trimming: 1 base; J trimming: 7 bases; junction bases outside the gene matches: 5. The CDR3 runs to 14 residues. From germline, CDR1 is SGHNT and CDR2 YYREEE (reference sequence). CDR3 nucleotide sequence: TGTGCCAGCAGCTTGACTAGCGGGACGGGTGAGCAGTACTTC. Its translation is CASSLTSGTGEQYF.

The V gene is TRBV7-8, the J gene TRBJ1-2, with 7 bases fitting TRBD1. The CDR3 has 14 amino acids. CDR1 SGHVS and CDR2 FQNEAQ come from the germline V gene. With 5 bases clipped from V and 8 bases from J, the junction kept 11 bases outside the gene matches. This CDR3 is CASSTRTGDGGYTF. In DNA form, the CDR3 reads TGTGCCAGCAGCACCCGGACAGGCGATGGGGGCTACACCTTC.

The chain employs TRBV6-1 and TRBJ2-4, with 7 bases matching TRBD1. The CDR3 totals 12 residues. Trimming cost V 6 bases and J 6 bases; bases outside gene matches: 2. CDR1 is MNHNS and CDR2 is SASEGT in the germline V gene. The CDR3 DNA reads as TGTGCCAGCAGGGGGGACAGAAACATTCAGTACTTC. As protein: CASRGDRNIQYF.

This chain links TRBV5-1 with TRBJ2-7; D unclear. The CDR3 spans 12 residues. Germline values: CDR1 SGHRS, CDR2 YFSETQ. Trimming left V 2 bases short and J 5 bases short, with 8 bases between. DNA of the CDR3: TGCGCCAGCAGCTTATTACGGGACGAGCAGTACTTC. Translation gives CASSLLRDEQYF. The full variable domain, rest sourced from reference TRBV5-1 and TRBJ2-7, is KAGVTQTPRYLIKTRGQQVTLSCSPISGHRSVSWYQQTPGQGLQFLFEYFSETQRNKGNFPGRFSGRQFSNSRSEMNVSTLELGDSALYLCASSLLRDEQYFGPGTRLTVT.

The rearrangement links TRBV6-5 to TRBJ2-7, with D tentatively TRBD1 (5 bases). In germline, CDR1 is MNHEY, CDR2 SVGAGI. The V and J ends lost 2 bases and 3 bases respectively, with 11 bases between them. The length of the CDR3 is 14 residues. The CDR3 DNA reads TGTGCCAGCAGTTACGGACATCTAAGCTACGAGCAGTACTTC. Protein product: CASSYGHLSYEQYF.

V gene TRBV30 combines with J gene TRBJ2-7; D call uncertain. From germline, CDR1 is GTSNPN and CDR2 SVGIG (reference sequence). The CDR3 spans 13 residues. Trimming pared 0 bases from V and 4 bases from J, leaving 10 bases between. Here the CDR3 reads CAWSVLLDYEQYF. The DNA of the CDR3 is TGTGCCTGGAGTGTACTCTTAGATTACGAGCAGTACTTC.